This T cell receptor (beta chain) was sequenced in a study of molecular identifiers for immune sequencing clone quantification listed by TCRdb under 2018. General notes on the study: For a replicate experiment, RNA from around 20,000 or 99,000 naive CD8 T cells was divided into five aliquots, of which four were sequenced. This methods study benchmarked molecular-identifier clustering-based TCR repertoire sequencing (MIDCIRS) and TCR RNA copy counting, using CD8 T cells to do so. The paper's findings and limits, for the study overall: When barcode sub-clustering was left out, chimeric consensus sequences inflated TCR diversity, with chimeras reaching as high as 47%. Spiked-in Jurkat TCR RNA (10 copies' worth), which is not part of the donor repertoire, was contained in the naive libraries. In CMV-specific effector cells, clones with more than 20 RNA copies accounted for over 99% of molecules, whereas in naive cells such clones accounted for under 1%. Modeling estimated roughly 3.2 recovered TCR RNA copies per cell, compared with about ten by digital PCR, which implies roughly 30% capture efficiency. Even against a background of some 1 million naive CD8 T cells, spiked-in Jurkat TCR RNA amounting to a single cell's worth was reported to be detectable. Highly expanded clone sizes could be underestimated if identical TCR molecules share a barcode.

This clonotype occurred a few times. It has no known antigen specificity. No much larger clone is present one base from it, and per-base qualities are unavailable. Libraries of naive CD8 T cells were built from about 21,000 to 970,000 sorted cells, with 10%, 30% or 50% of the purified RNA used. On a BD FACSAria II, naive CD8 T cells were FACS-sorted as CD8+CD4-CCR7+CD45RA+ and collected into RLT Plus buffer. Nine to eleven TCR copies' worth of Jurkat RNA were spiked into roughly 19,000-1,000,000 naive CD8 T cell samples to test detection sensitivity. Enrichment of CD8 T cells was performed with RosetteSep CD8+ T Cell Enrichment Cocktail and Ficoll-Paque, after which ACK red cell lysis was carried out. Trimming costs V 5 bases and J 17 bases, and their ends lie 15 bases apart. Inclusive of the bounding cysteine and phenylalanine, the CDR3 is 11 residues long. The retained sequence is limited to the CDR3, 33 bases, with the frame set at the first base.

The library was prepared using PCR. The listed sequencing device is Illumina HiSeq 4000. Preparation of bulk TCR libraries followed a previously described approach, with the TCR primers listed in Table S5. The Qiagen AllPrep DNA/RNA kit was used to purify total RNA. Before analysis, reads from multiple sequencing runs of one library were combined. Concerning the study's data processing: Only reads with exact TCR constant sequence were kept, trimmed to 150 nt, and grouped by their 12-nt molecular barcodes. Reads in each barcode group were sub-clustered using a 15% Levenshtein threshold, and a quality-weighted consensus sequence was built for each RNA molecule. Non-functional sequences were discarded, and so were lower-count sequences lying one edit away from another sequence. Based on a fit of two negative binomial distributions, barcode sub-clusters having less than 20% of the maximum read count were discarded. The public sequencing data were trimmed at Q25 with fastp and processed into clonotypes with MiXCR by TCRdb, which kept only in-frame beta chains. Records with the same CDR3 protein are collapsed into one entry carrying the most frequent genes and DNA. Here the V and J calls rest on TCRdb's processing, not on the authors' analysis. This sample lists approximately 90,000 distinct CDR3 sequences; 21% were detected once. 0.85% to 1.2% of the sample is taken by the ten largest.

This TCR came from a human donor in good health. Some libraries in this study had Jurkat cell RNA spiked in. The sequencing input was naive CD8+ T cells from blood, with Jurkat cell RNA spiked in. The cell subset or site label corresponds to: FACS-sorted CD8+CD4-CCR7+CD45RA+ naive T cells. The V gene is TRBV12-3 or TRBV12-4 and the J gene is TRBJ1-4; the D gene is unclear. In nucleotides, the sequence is TGTGCCAGCAGTCAAGGATCCGAGATTTTTTTT. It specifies CASSQGSEIFF.